The 31 T cell receptor beta chains reported below all come from one sample, sequenced in a study of Ad26.COV2.S vaccination and SARS-CoV-2 variants. Treatment defined: about 20 received Ad26.COV2.S at low or high dose, single or two shots; roughly five received placebo; per-sample allocation not given. Samples analyzed were those drawn on day 63 after the first vaccine or placebo injection. Using immunoSEQ multiplex PCR, the repertoire was profiled, and TCRdb retains in-frame clones only, with some absent. This table has about 400,000 clones, roughly 90% appearing once. Sample: peripheral blood, taken in a trial of Ad26.COV2.S vaccine versus placebo. The receptors here all came from a person aged 18-60 years who received the Ad26.COV2.S COVID-19 vaccine or a placebo.

The genes are TRBV30 and TRBJ2-7; 9 positions agree with TRBD1. Germline CDR1 is GTSNPN and CDR2 is SVGIG (reference sequence). The CDR3 contains 14 residues. V shed 5 bases and J 1 base; nucleotides not matched to a gene: 6. The CDR3 DNA is TGTGCCTGGGCCGGGACAGGGCCGTCCTACGAGCAGTACTTC. Protein sequence: CAWAGTGPSYEQYF.

The chain combines TRBV28 with TRBJ2-2; TRBD2 matches 10 bases. CDR3 length equals 14 residues. Germline V lookup: CDR1 MDHEN, CDR2 SYDVKM. V gave up 7 bases and J gave up 5 bases; unmatched junction bases: 4. The CDR3 DNA reads TGTGCCAGCATAACTAGCGGGGAGACCGGGGAGCTGTTTTTT. It encodes CASITSGETGELFF.

The gene calls are TRBV5-4 and TRBJ2-7, with TRBD2 identical over 7 bases. This CDR3 has 15 amino acids. Germline V lookup: CDR1 SGHNT, CDR2 YYREEE (reference sequence). With 0 bases clipped from V and 3 bases from J, the junction kept 6 bases outside the gene matches. The DNA for the CDR3 is TGTGCCAGCAGCTTGGACTCGGGGGGTAACTACGAGCAGTACTTC. Encoded protein: CASSLDSGGNYEQYF.

The rearrangement joins TRBV12-3 or TRBV12-4 to TRBJ1-2; the match to TRBD1 covers 10 bases. Trimming at V came to 5 bases and at J to 9 bases, leaving 6 bases not matched to a gene. The CDR3 length is 13 residues. CDR3 nucleotide sequence: TGTGCCAGCAGTCAAACGGGACAGGGGAGCTACACCTTC. It yields the protein CASSQTGQGSYTF.

The CDR3 coding sequence is TGTGCCAGCAGTGACTCTGGAGGGACCAGCAATCAGCCCCAGCATTTT. Protein: CASSDSGGTSNQPQHF. V usage is TRBV6-4 and J usage is TRBJ1-5, with a weak D call TRBD1 (5 bases). With 0 bases removed from V and 1 base from J, the gap between germline ends came to 10 bases. CDR3 length equals 16 residues. Germline V gene sequence: CDR1 MRHNA, CDR2 SNTAGT.

The table lists this clone with a few counts. The chain combines TRBV7-6 with TRBJ1-6; D may be TRBD1 (6 bases). Trimming removed 5 bases at V and 7 bases at J, with 15 bases between. The CDR3 covers 15 residues. Looked up from germline, CDR1 is SGHVS and CDR2 is FNYEAQ. The CDR3 protein is CASSATGQPNSPLHF. As DNA, the CDR3 is TGTGCCAGCAGCGCGACCGGACAGCCGAATTCACCCCTCCACTTT.

J is TRBJ1-1 and V is TRBV7-3; TRBD1 is a possible D gene (6 bases). V lost 2 bases, J lost 0 bases, and 10 bases lay in between. In germline, CDR1 is SGHTA, CDR2 FQGTGA. The CDR3 is 15 residues long. For the CDR3, the DNA is TGTGCCAGCAGCTTAGAGGGGGGTATGAACACTGAAGCTTTCTTT. Residues: CASSLEGGMNTEAFF.

This chain connects TRBV20-1 to TRBJ2-5, with TRBD1 as a possible D gene (6 bases). Trimming cost V 6 bases and J 5 bases, with 16 bases left between them. Germline CDR1 is DFQATT and CDR2 is SNEGSKA (reference sequence). This CDR3 comprises 13 residues. The CDR3: CSASQTGLETQYF. CDR3 nucleotides: TGCAGTGCCAGTCAGACAGGCCTTGAGACCCAGTACTTC.

The chain employs TRBV11-2 and TRBJ2-1, with 15 bases fitting TRBD2. Germline V gene sequence: CDR1 SGHAT, CDR2 FQNNGV. CDR3 size: 16 residues. V shed 5 bases and J 9 bases; nucleotides not matched to a gene: 8. The CDR3: CASSAWTSGGAREQFF. The CDR3, as DNA: TGTGCCAGCAGCGCCTGGACTAGCGGGGGGGCGCGTGAGCAGTTCTTC. Full variable domain (outside the CDR3, taken from reference TRBV11-2 and TRBJ2-1): EAGVAQSPRYKIIEKRQSVAFWCNPISGHATLYWYQQILGQGPKLLIQFQNNGVVDDSQLPKDRFSAERLKGVDSTLKIQPAKLEDSAVYLCASSAWTSGGAREQFFGPGTRLTVL.

The V and J genes are TRBV9 and TRBJ2-6; 7 nucleotides agree with TRBD2. V gave up 4 bases and J gave up 0 bases; unmatched junction bases: 16. The CDR3 spans 20 residues. Germline V gene sequence: CDR1 SGDLS, CDR2 YYNGEE. The CDR3 region has the DNA TGTGCCAGCAGCATTAGGGCCCCGACTAGCAGAAGCTCTGGGGCCAACGTCCTGACTTTC. Translating gives CASSIRAPTSRSSGANVLTF.

The chain combines TRBV7-8 with TRBJ1-3; TRBD1 agrees at 8 bases. The V gene end was trimmed by 5 bases and the J gene end by 2 bases; junction bases not matched to a gene: 5. Germline CDR1 is SGHVS and CDR2 is FQNEAQ. The CDR3 runs 15 residues. Written as DNA, the CDR3 is TGTGCCAGCAGCCCCGGACAGGGCCCTGGAAACACCATATATTTT. Protein product: CASSPGQGPGNTIYF.

This sequence joins TRBV3-1 (or the pseudogene TRBV3-2) and TRBJ2-5, with 11 nucleotides matching TRBD1. Germline-derived CDR1 and CDR2 are LGHDT and YNNKEL (reference sequence). V gave up 4 bases and J gave up 0 bases; unmatched junction bases: 4. The CDR3 runs to 16 residues. CDR3 sequence: CASSPWTGGYQETQYF. The CDR3 nucleotides read TGTGCCAGCAGCCCGTGGACAGGGGGCTACCAAGAGACCCAGTACTTC.

In the case of this clone: The same CDR3 arises from other DNA sequences in this sample as well. The rearrangement joins TRBV3-1 (or the pseudogene TRBV3-2) to TRBJ2-7; 10 bases are a match to TRBD2. The germline V gene encodes CDR1 LGHDT and CDR2 YNNKEL (reference sequence). The trim removed 1 base at V and 2 bases at J, leaving 2 bases unmatched. The CDR3 spans 15 residues. Written as DNA, the CDR3 is TGTGCCAGCAGCCAAGCTAGCGGGGGCGCCTACGAGCAGTACTTC. Translating it yields CASSQASGGAYEQYF.

This clone was seen more than once but under ten times. The chain carries TRBV15 and TRBJ1-3; D remains unclear. V was shortened by 3 bases and J by 3 bases, with 12 bases between the two germline ends. CDR1 is LNHNV, CDR2 YYDKDF, per germline (reference sequence). CDR3 length equals 15 residues. CDR3 nucleotides: TGTGCCACCAGCAGTGGGGATCGAGATGGAAACACCATATATTTT. Amino acid sequence: CATSSGDRDGNTIYF.

The chain links TRBV18 to TRBJ1-1, with TRBD1 identical over 8 bases. Trimming cost V 1 base and J 6 bases; bases outside gene matches: 7. In germline, CDR1 is KGHSH, CDR2 LQKENI. The CDR3 runs 15 residues. In DNA, the CDR3 is TGTGCCAGCTCACCACGAGGGACAGGAGTGCCTGAAGCTTTCTTT. Translation: CASSPRGTGVPEAFF.

This chain links TRBV7-9 with TRBJ2-6; D remains ambiguous. Per the germline V gene, CDR1 is SEHNR and CDR2 is FQNEAQ (reference sequence). The V and J ends lost 3 bases and 0 bases respectively, with 12 bases between them. The CDR3 contains 17 residues. The CDR3 nucleotides are TGTGCCAGCAGCTTGGCGACCCCCTCCTCTGGGGCCAACGTCCTGACTTTC. This gives the protein CASSLATPSSGANVLTF.

This clone was observed a few times. Other DNA variants within this sample encode the same CDR3. The chain couples TRBV9 to TRBJ1-2, with TRBD1 matching 8 bases. CDR1 and CDR2 from the germline V gene are SGDLS and YYNGEE. The CDR3 contains 14 residues. V lost 0 bases to trimming and J lost 3 bases; unmatched junction nucleotides: 1. The CDR3 here is CASSVADRDYGYTF. CDR3 sequence (DNA): TGTGCCAGCAGCGTAGCGGACAGGGACTATGGCTACACCTTC.

This clone occurred a few times. This chain links TRBV5-1 with TRBJ2-2; no firm D call. Germline V gene sequence: CDR1 SGHRS, CDR2 YFSETQ. The V gene lost 0 bases and the J gene lost 4 bases, with 7 bases spanning the gap. The CDR3 has 14 residues. CDR3 nucleotide sequence: TGCGCCAGCAGCTTGGGTGAGGTCACCGGGGAGCTGTTTTTT. Translation: CASSLGEVTGELFF.

As for this clone: Other DNA sequences within the sample encode an identical CDR3. The rearrangement joins TRBV5-1 to TRBJ1-2; D ambiguous. The CDR3 is 13 amino acids. Germline CDR1 SGHRS, CDR2 YFSETQ. V shed 0 bases and J shed 2 bases, with 5 bases lying between them. CDR3 DNA sequence: TGCGCCAGCAGCTTGGATGCAAACTATGGCTACACCTTC. Its translation is CASSLDANYGYTF. The full variable domain, completed using reference TRBV5-1 and TRBJ1-2, is KAGVTQTPRYLIKTRGQQVTLSCSPISGHRSVSWYQQTPGQGLQFLFEYFSETQRNKGNFPGRFSGRQFSNSRSEMNVSTLELGDSALYLCASSLDANYGYTFGSGTRLTVV.

The CDR3 protein is CASSLGALLEEQYF. DNA of the CDR3: TGTGCCAGCAGTTTAGGGGCGTTACTGGAAGAGCAGTACTTC. J is TRBJ2-7 and V is TRBV27, with D perhaps matching TRBD1 (5 bases). V shed 2 bases and J shed 7 bases, with 15 bases lying between them. The CDR3 loop spans 14 amino acids. Germline assignment: CDR1 MNHEY and CDR2 SMNVEV (reference sequence).

DNA of the CDR3: TGTGCCAGCAGCAGGGACAGTGGCCGCAATCAGCCCCAGCATTTT. It codes for CASSRDSGRNQPQHF. The rearrangement joins TRBV5-4 to TRBJ1-5, with 7 bases that match TRBD1. The CDR3 has 15 residues. V shed 4 bases and J 2 bases; nucleotides not matched to a gene: 6. Germline V gene lookup returns CDR1 SGHNT and CDR2 YYREEE (reference sequence). The entire variable domain, with the rest obtained from reference TRBV5-4 and TRBJ1-5, is as follows: ETGVTQSPTHLIKTRGQQVTLRCSSQSGHNTVSWYQQALGQGPQFIFQYYREEENGRGNFPPRFSGLQFPNYSSELNVNALELDDSALYLCASSRDSGRNQPQHFGDGTRLSIL.

The chain couples TRBV6-5 to TRBJ1-6; D call uncertain. Trimming stripped 4 bases from V and 7 bases from J, with 11 bases between. Per germline, CDR1 MNHEY and CDR2 SVGAGI. The CDR3 length is 14 residues. The CDR3 spells CASSSGRWNSPLHF. In nucleotides, the CDR3 is TGTGCCAGCAGTTCCGGACGGTGGAATTCACCCCTCCACTTT.

The chain employs TRBV6-2 or TRBV6-3 and TRBJ1-2, with 7 positions matching TRBD1. After removal of 2 bases from V and 6 bases from J, the junction contained 9 bases not matched to a gene. Germline V gene sequence: CDR1 MNHEY, CDR2 SVGEGT. This CDR3 comprises 15 residues. CDR3 bases: TGTGCCAGCAGTTACAGCTCCAGGGACAGCAATGGCTACACCTTC. Residues: CASSYSSRDSNGYTF.

The chain uses TRBV5-4 and TRBJ2-1; a weak D match, TRBD1 (6 bases). The CDR3 loop spans 16 amino acids. The V gene's germline CDR1 is SGHNT and CDR2 YYREEE (reference sequence). V lost 5 bases and J 4 bases, leaving 19 bases between the germline ends. The CDR3 sequence: CASRLGRQVDYNEQFF. Written as DNA, the CDR3 is TGTGCCAGCAGACTTGGTCGACAGGTGGATTACAATGAGCAGTTCTTC.

This chain joins TRBV9 and TRBJ2-5; 15 nucleotides match TRBD2. Germline trimming cut 0 bases from V and 1 base from J; bases unmatched to any gene: 4. This CDR3 is 18 amino acids long. From germline, CDR1 is SGDLS and CDR2 YYNGEE. The CDR3 DNA sequence: TGTGCCAGCAGCGTAGGGACTAGCGGGGGGGCCCGCCAAGAGACCCAGTACTTC. This gives the protein CASSVGTSGGARQETQYF.

This clone was detected a few times. This chain connects TRBV4-1 to TRBJ2-2; the D is unclear. Germline CDR1 and CDR2: MGHRA and YSYEKL. CDR3 length equals 14 residues. The germline V and J ends were trimmed by 6 bases and 1 base, with 9 bases remaining between them. DNA for the CDR3: TGCGCCAGCAGTCTAAGGGTGAACACCGGGGAGCTGTTTTTT. This codes for CASSLRVNTGELFF.

The chain is built from TRBV6-5 and TRBJ2-3; 9 nucleotides align to TRBD2. The CDR3 sequence is 14 residues long. Germline CDR1 MNHEY, CDR2 SVGAGI. Germline trimming cut 7 bases from V and 6 bases from J; bases unmatched to any gene: 8. CDR3 in amino acids: CASMGLAGYDTQYF. For the CDR3, the DNA is TGTGCCAGCATGGGGCTAGCGGGGTATGATACGCAGTATTTT.

This chain links TRBV2 with TRBJ2-3, with D tentatively TRBD2 (6 bases). Trimming took off 2 bases at V and 3 bases at J, with 12 bases between the two ends. The germline V gene encodes CDR1 SNHLY and CDR2 FYNNEI. The CDR3 has 15 residues. The CDR3: CASSEIGGITDTQYF. CDR3 coding DNA: TGTGCCAGCAGTGAAATCGGGGGAATTACAGATACGCAGTATTTT.

In its sample, this clone was seen a few times. The chain is built from TRBV11-2 and TRBJ2-2, with unresolved D. V was trimmed by 3 bases and J by 6 bases, leaving 2 bases between them. The germline CDR1 and CDR2 sequences are SGHAT and FQNNGV. The CDR3 spans 11 residues. CDR3 loop: CASSFPGELFF. The CDR3 DNA is TGTGCCAGCAGCTTCCCCGGGGAGCTGTTTTTT.

The chain recombines TRBV28 with TRBJ2-7; perhaps TRBD1 as D (5 bases). Between the trimmed V and J ends, which lost 5 bases and 3 bases, there was a span of 17 bases. This CDR3 region has 15 residues. Germline V CDR1 and CDR2: MDHEN, SYDVKM. The CDR3 reads CASSPRMQRGYEQYF. CDR3 coding DNA: TGTGCCAGCAGTCCCCGGATGCAAAGGGGCTACGAGCAGTACTTC.

The chain is built from TRBV5-5 and TRBJ2-2, with no clear D. V lost 1 base, J lost 0 bases, and 4 bases lay in between. Germline lookup yields CDR1 SGHKS and CDR2 YYEKEE (reference sequence). The CDR3 runs to 14 residues. Here the CDR3 reads CASSLYPNTGELFF. The CDR3 DNA reads as TGTGCCAGCAGCTTGTATCCGAACACCGGGGAGCTGTTTTTT. The variable domain in full, with the rest retrieved from reference TRBV5-5 and TRBJ2-2, is DAGVTQSPTHLIKTRGQQVTLRCSPISGHKSVSWYQQVLGQGPQFIFQYYEKEERGRGNFPDRFSARQFPNYSSELNVNALLLGDSALYLCASSLYPNTGELFFGEGSRLTVL.